This is a list of T cell receptor delta chains from one sample in a study of gamma-delta chains in newborns, infants, children. TCRdb fed the reads into CATT to redo clone calling. There are 4,000 to 5,000 delta-chain clones in the sample; around 5% occur only once, and about 10% lies in the top ten. The sequencing sample was made of blood. The receptors come from a child who was a newborn, infant or young child, either healthy, febrile or measles-vaccinated (not recorded which). CDR3s include the opening cysteine and the closing phenylalanine or tryptophan. D genes are given only for firm matches. Clone size, where shown, is once, few, many, or a class for clones that have expanded.

TRDV2,17,few,TRDJ3,TRDD3,CACDTWGIPWDTRQVFF,TGTGCCTGTGACACCTGGGGGATACCCTGGGACACCCGACAGGTGTTTTTC
TRDV2,18,-,TRDJ1,-,CACDTVRTGPTYTDNLIF,TGTGCCTGTGACACCGTTCGTACTGGGCCTACGTACACCGATAACCTCATCTTT
TRDV2,18,-,TRDJ3,TRDD3,CARDTWGPGSWDTRQMFF,TGTGCCCGTGACACCTGGGGGCCAGGCTCCTGGGACACCCGACAGATGTTTTTC
TRDV2,16,large,TRDJ3,TRDD3,CACDWGSSWDTRQMFF,TGTGCCTGTGACTGGGGGAGCTCCTGGGACACCCGACAGATGTTTTTC
TRDV1,22,-,TRDJ2,TRDD3,CALGELHPISSGGPALTAQLFF,TGTGCTCTTGGGGAACTACATCCTATATCTTCTGGGGGCCCAGCTTTGACAGCACAACTCTTCTTT
TRDV2,19,few,TRDJ3,TRDD3,CACDAWGMRSSWDTRQMFF,TGTGCCTGTGACGCCTGGGGGATGCGAAGCTCCTGGGACACCCGACAGATGTTTTTC
TRDV3,16,few,TRDJ1,-,CAFRVLPTDTTDKLIF,TGTGCCTTTAGGGTGCTTCCTACGGATACGACCGATAAACTCATCTTT
TRDV2,17,-,TRDJ2,TRDD3,CACDMLTGGSRTAQLFF,TGTGCCTGTGACATGCTAACTGGGGGATCCCGCACAGCACAACTCTTCTTT
TRDV1,20,few,TRDJ1,-,CALGGLLGFALGKSTDKLIF,TGTGCTCTTGGGGGACTTTTGGGCTTTGCCCTGGGGAAGAGCACCGATAAACTCATCTTT
TRDV1,17,-,TRDJ1,TRDD3,CALGEGSGGNGGDKLIF,TGTGCTCTTGGGGAAGGTTCTGGGGGCAACGGCGGCGATAAACTCATCTTT